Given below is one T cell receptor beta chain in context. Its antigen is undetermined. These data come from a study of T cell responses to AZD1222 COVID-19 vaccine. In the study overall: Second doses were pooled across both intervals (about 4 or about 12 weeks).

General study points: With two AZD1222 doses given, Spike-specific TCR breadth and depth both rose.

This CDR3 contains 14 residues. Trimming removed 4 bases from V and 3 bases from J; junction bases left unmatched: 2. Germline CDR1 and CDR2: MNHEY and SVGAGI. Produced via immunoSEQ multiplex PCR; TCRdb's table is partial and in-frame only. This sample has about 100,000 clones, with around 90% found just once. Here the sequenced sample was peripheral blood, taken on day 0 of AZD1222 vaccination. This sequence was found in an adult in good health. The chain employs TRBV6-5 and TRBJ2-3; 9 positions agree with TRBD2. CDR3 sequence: CASSLAGVTDTQYF. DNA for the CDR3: TGTGCCAGCAGTTTAGCGGGAGTGACAGATACGCAGTATTTT.